The rows below give T cell receptor beta chains drawn from one sample of a study of T cell responses to AZD1222 COVID-19 vaccine. TCRdb keeps only in-frame clones here, not all; method: immunoSEQ multiplex PCR. Altogether more than 95,000 clones are present, around 87% being singletons, with the ten largest covering roughly 10%. The input for sequencing was peripheral blood, taken on day 0 of AZD1222 vaccination. The receptor set was obtained from an adult in good health. Both conserved end residues are part of each CDR3. The D gene is left open where the match is weak. Only part of the rows carry a size: once, few, many, or a class if the clone is expanded.

D gene: -
clone size: once
J gene: TRBJ2-7
V gene: TRBV6-1
CDR3 DNA: TGTGCCAGCAGTGAAGCTCCATCCATGAGCTCCTACGAGCAGTACTTC
CDR3 protein: CASSEAPSMSSYEQYF

D gene: -
clone size: -
J gene: TRBJ1-6
V gene: TRBV4-3
CDR3 DNA: TGCGCCAGCAGCCCTGTCCCACTTTATAATTCACCCCTCCACTTT
CDR3 protein: CASSPVPLYNSPLHF

D gene: -
clone size: few
J gene: TRBJ1-3
V gene: TRBV18
CDR3 DNA: TGTGCCAGCTCACCACTCTTGGACAGCTCTGGAAACACCATATATTTT
CDR3 protein: CASSPLLDSSGNTIYF

D gene: -
clone size: -
J gene: TRBJ2-3
V gene: TRBV7-7
CDR3 DNA: TGTGCTAGCAGCTTACACAGCGCTAGCACAGATACGCAGTATTTT
CDR3 protein: CASSLHSASTDTQYF

D gene: -
clone size: once
J gene: TRBJ1-2
V gene: TRBV19
CDR3 DNA: TGTGCCAGTAGCCCCGGGACTCCCTATGGCTACACCTTC
CDR3 protein: CASSPGTPYGYTF

D gene: -
clone size: -
J gene: TRBJ2-1
V gene: TRBV28
CDR3 DNA: TGTGCCAGCAGTCTTTCCTACAATGAGCAGTTCTTC
CDR3 protein: CASSLSYNEQFF

D gene: -
clone size: -
J gene: TRBJ2-7
V gene: TRBV27
CDR3 DNA: TGTGCCAGCAGCCGCCCACGGAACGAGCAGTACTTC
CDR3 protein: CASSRPRNEQYF

D gene: -
clone size: -
J gene: TRBJ2-1
V gene: TRBV7-7
CDR3 DNA: TGTGCTAGCAGCCCCACGGGGGCGAAGAACAATGAGCAGTTCTTC
CDR3 protein: CASSPTGAKNNEQFF

D gene: -
clone size: -
J gene: TRBJ1-1
V gene: TRBV19
CDR3 DNA: TGTGCCAGTAGTATATGGTCTGTGAACACTGAAGCTTTCTTT
CDR3 protein: CASSIWSVNTEAFF

D gene: -
clone size: -
J gene: TRBJ1-4
V gene: TRBV5-1
CDR3 DNA: TGCGCCAGCAGCCAGGACGGTGGATTTAATGAAAAACTGTTTTTT
CDR3 protein: CASSQDGGFNEKLFF

D gene: -
clone size: -
J gene: TRBJ2-3
V gene: TRBV4-2
CDR3 DNA: TGTGCCAGCAGCCAAGAATTCGGGGGGCCGGACAACACGCAGTATTTT
CDR3 protein: CASSQEFGGPDNTQYF

D gene: -
clone size: -
J gene: TRBJ1-4
V gene: TRBV7-9
CDR3 DNA: TGTGCCAGCAGCTTTCAAGGAGGGGACGAAAAACTGTTTTTT
CDR3 protein: CASSFQGGDEKLFF

D gene: TRBD1
clone size: -
J gene: TRBJ2-7
V gene: TRBV6-5
CDR3 DNA: TGTGCCAGCAGCCCCCTCGGGACAGGGGCCTACGAGCAGTACTTC
CDR3 protein: CASSPLGTGAYEQYF

D gene: TRBD1
clone size: few
J gene: TRBJ1-1
V gene: TRBV30
CDR3 DNA: TGTGCCTGGAGACACCAGGGGGCGATAAACACTGAAGCTTTCTTT
CDR3 protein: CAWRHQGAINTEAFF

D gene: TRBD1
clone size: -
J gene: TRBJ1-2
V gene: TRBV6-2/TRBV6-3
CDR3 DNA: TGTGCCAGCAGCTCTGGACAGGCGGCGCGTGGCTACACCTTC
CDR3 protein: CASSSGQAARGYTF

D gene: TRBD2
clone size: -
J gene: TRBJ2-1
V gene: TRBV5-1
CDR3 DNA: TGCGCCAGCAGCTTCGGCTTGAGCGGGGGGTACAATGAGCAGTTCTTC
CDR3 protein: CASSFGLSGGYNEQFF

D gene: -
clone size: -
J gene: TRBJ1-3
V gene: TRBV27
CDR3 DNA: TGTGCCAGCAGTCCATCCGGGCGTAGCGTAGGAAACACCATATATTTT
CDR3 protein: CASSPSGRSVGNTIYF

D gene: -
clone size: -
J gene: TRBJ2-3
V gene: TRBV3-1/TRBV3-2
CDR3 DNA: TGTGCCAGCAGCCAAGAATCCTTTCTCTCCGGGGGAAGCACAGATACGCAGTATTTT
CDR3 protein: CASSQESFLSGGSTDTQYF

D gene: TRBD1
clone size: -
J gene: TRBJ1-2
V gene: TRBV5-1
CDR3 DNA: TGCGCCAGCAGCCCGACAGGGAATAACTATGGCTACACCTTC
CDR3 protein: CASSPTGNNYGYTF

D gene: -
clone size: -
J gene: TRBJ1-2
V gene: TRBV28
CDR3 DNA: TGTGCCAGCAGTTTTGAATCAGGGGCAAGGACCTATGGCTACACCTTC
CDR3 protein: CASSFESGARTYGYTF

D gene: -
clone size: -
J gene: TRBJ2-1
V gene: TRBV20-1
CDR3 DNA: TGCAGTGCTAGCGGGAACGATGAGCAGTTCTTC
CDR3 protein: CSASGNDEQFF

D gene: -
clone size: -
J gene: TRBJ2-3
V gene: TRBV6-2/TRBV6-3
CDR3 DNA: TGTGCCAGCAGTTTCGGGCTAGTGGTCCCAGATACGCAGTATTTT
CDR3 protein: CASSFGLVVPDTQYF

D gene: -
clone size: -
J gene: TRBJ1-3
V gene: TRBV6-5
CDR3 DNA: TGTGCCAGCAGTTACTCCGGCTCTGGAAACACCATATATTTT
CDR3 protein: CASSYSGSGNTIYF

D gene: TRBD1
clone size: -
J gene: TRBJ2-7
V gene: TRBV5-1
CDR3 DNA: TGCGCCAGCAGCCCGGGGACAGGGGGAGGCGAGCAGTACTTC
CDR3 protein: CASSPGTGGGEQYF

D gene: -
clone size: -
J gene: TRBJ1-1
V gene: TRBV2
CDR3 DNA: TGTGCCAGCAGTGAGGTGGCAGGGAAGTGGGACACTGAAGCTTTCTTT
CDR3 protein: CASSEVAGKWDTEAFF

D gene: -
clone size: once
J gene: TRBJ2-1
V gene: TRBV9
CDR3 DNA: TGTGCCAGCGGCACGGAGCCCTCCTACAATGAGCAGTTCTTC
CDR3 protein: CASGTEPSYNEQFF

D gene: TRBD1
clone size: -
J gene: TRBJ1-2
V gene: TRBV19
CDR3 DNA: TGTGCCAGTAGTCCACGGGACAGGGGCTTATGCTACACCTTC
CDR3 protein: CASSPRDRGLCYTF

D gene: -
clone size: -
J gene: TRBJ2-4
V gene: TRBV6-5
CDR3 DNA: TGTGCCAGCAGTTACGACCGAGACAGGACCAAAAACATTCAGTACTTC
CDR3 protein: CASSYDRDRTKNIQYF

D gene: -
clone size: once
J gene: TRBJ2-1
V gene: TRBV7-6
CDR3 DNA: TGTGCCAGCAGCTTAGTTGACGGGAGCGCCTACAATGAGCAGTTCTTC
CDR3 protein: CASSLVDGSAYNEQFF

D gene: -
clone size: -
J gene: TRBJ1-1
V gene: TRBV28
CDR3 DNA: TGTGCCAGCAGGGTCCCGGGAAAAGGGACGACTGAAGCTTTCTTT
CDR3 protein: CASRVPGKGTTEAFF